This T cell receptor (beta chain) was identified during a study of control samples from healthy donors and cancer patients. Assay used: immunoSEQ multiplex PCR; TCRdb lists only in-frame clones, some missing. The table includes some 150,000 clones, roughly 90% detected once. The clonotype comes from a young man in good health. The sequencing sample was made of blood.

The CDR3 sequence: CASSQDSGASTDTQYF. In DNA, the CDR3 is TGTGCCAGCAGCCAAGATAGCGGGGCTAGCACAGATACGCAGTATTTT. The J gene is TRBJ2-3, the V gene TRBV14; 8 bases match TRBD2. This CDR3 spans 16 amino acids. The V gene end was trimmed by 0 bases and the J gene end by 0 bases; junction bases not matched to a gene: 2. Germline CDR1 and CDR2: SGHDN and FVKESK.